This T cell receptor (beta chain) was identified during a study of blood T cell repertoires in COVID-19. Study details: Acute and convalescent COVID-19 samples came from the United States, Italy and Spain.

Libraries were prepared by immunoSEQ multiplex PCR; TCRdb keeps only in-frame clonotypes and omits some of them. The sample includes around 250,000 clones, 85% of them seen just once. Losses at the gene ends were 4 bases for V and 3 bases for J; bases not matched to a gene: 12. The CDR3 covers 16 residues. The germline gives CDR1 ENHRY, CDR2 SYGVKD. Sequencing was done on a sample of PBMCs or T cells enriched from blood (not recorded which). V usage is TRBV10-3 and J usage is TRBJ2-7; 7 bases map to TRBD1. This clonotype originated in a woman aged 45-65 years with acute COVID-19. CDR3 DNA sequence: TGTGCCATCAGTGCCCCGAGGGGACAGAGTTTCTACGAGCAGTACTTC. Its protein is CAISAPRGQSFYEQYF.